This T cell receptor (beta chain) comes out of a study of Ad26.COV2.S vaccination and SARS-CoV-2 variants. Overall study: Recipients of Ad26.COV2.S got it intramuscularly, once or twice 56 days apart. Study-wide results and limits: Those who received the vaccine showed greater spike-specific TCR breadth than those given placebo. Breadth and depth estimates from TCRs may understate total T cell responses.

As for this clone: As yet, its antigen is unknown.

Trimming took 2 bases from V and 4 from J, leaving 12 bases between them. The CDR3 has 14 amino acids. The germline CDR1 and CDR2 sequences are SGHRS and YFSETQ. Method: immunoSEQ multiplex PCR; TCRdb's copy keeps in-frame clones and lacks some. Of about 450,000 clones listed, 80% to 90% were seen once; the top ten hold approximately 2.5%. The treatment denotes: approximately 18 received Ad26.COV2.S at low or high dose, single or two shots; roughly 5 received placebo; per-sample allocation not given. All samples were drawn on day 63, counting from the first vaccine or placebo injection. Vaccine was an Ad26 vector expressing Wuhan-strain SARS-CoV-2 spike.

This rearrangement joins TRBV5-1 to TRBJ1-1, with no clear D. The input for sequencing was peripheral blood, taken in a trial of Ad26.COV2.S vaccine versus placebo. The sequence was collected from a person aged 18-60 years who received the Ad26.COV2.S COVID-19 vaccine or a placebo. CDR3: CASSFRAAGTEAFF. The CDR3 bases are TGCGCCAGCAGCTTCCGGGCCGCGGGCACTGAAGCTTTCTTT.